Here is one T cell receptor (beta chain) with its context. Germline V CDR1 and CDR2: GTSNPN, SVGIG (reference sequence). V gave up 8 bases and J gave up 0 bases, with 14 bases separating them. The CDR3 has 15 residues. The sample belongs to a study of T cell responses to AZD1222 COVID-19 vaccine. Libraries were prepared by immunoSEQ multiplex PCR; TCRdb keeps only in-frame clonotypes and omits some of them. The sample records about 110,000 clones, about 93% being singletons. V usage is TRBV30 and J usage is TRBJ1-6; no definite D call. This clonotype originated in an adult who received the AZD1222 COVID-19 vaccine. This specimen consisted of peripheral blood, obtained 28 days after the second AZD1222 dose. Here the CDR3 reads CAGGETSSYNSPLHF. The CDR3 DNA follows: TGTGCCGGCGGGGAGACCAGCTCCTATAATTCACCCCTCCACTTT.